The 23 T cell receptor beta chains below were found in one sample sequenced in a study of blood T cells in healthy people across ages. Primed by a sample-barcoded 5' primer and a J-beta primer mix, a second PCR proceeded for 7 to 11 cycles. TCRdb independently ran MiXCR on the 5' RACE reads; one entry per CDR3 protein. The sample has about 640,000 distinct CDR3 sequences; roughly three fifths are singletons. The material sequenced was blood. The receptor source for this set is a man between 60 and 75 years old in good health.

This clonotype has only a few counts. The chain carries TRBV20-1 and TRBJ2-3, with 13 positions matching TRBD2. CDR1 is DFQATT and CDR2 is SNEGSKA in the germline V gene (reference sequence). The CDR3 totals 15 residues. Unmatched junction bases numbered 5, after V lost 5 bases and J lost 3 bases. This CDR3 reads CSADRLAGGTDTQYF. The CDR3 region has the DNA TGCAGTGCTGATCGACTAGCGGGGGGAACAGATACGCAGTATTTT.

The chain has TRBV7-9 and TRBJ2-5; D uncertain. In germline, CDR1 is SEHNR, CDR2 FQNEAQ (reference sequence). Trimming removed 4 bases at V and 7 bases at J, with 25 bases between. This CDR3 is built from 17 residues. The DNA for the CDR3 is TGTGCCAGCAGCTCATCCCCTCGTCTGGAGAGTACCGCGACCCAGTACTTC. Protein: CASSSSPRLESTATQYF.

This clonotype has just a few counts. The J gene is TRBJ2-7, the V gene TRBV3-1; D remains ambiguous. The end of the DNA is better explained by TRBJ2-5, so the J call may be wrong. The CDR3 extends over 14 amino acids. Germline V gene lookup returns CDR1 LGHDT and CDR2 YNNKEL (reference sequence). CDR3 in DNA: TGTGCCAGCAGCCAAGATTTTGCGAGAGAGACCCAGTACTTC. This translates into CASSQDFARETQYF.

The chain carries TRBV5-1 and TRBJ2-1; TRBD2 agrees at 9 bases. The J call is doubtful: the DNA matches TRBJ2-7 better. Looked up from germline, CDR1 is SGHRS and CDR2 is YFSETQ. The CDR3 totals 18 residues. The CDR3 here is CASSLAGLALSSYNEQYF. CDR3 DNA sequence: TGCGCCAGCAGCTTGGCGGGACTAGCCCTGAGCTCCTACAATGAGCAGTACTTC.

In its sample, this clonotype was seen a few times. This chain connects TRBV6-2 or TRBV6-3 to TRBJ2-7, with D perhaps matching TRBD1 or TRBD2 (6 bases each). Germline V gives CDR1 MNHEY, CDR2 SVGEGT. CDR3 size: 14 residues. The ends were cut back, 7 bases at V and 7 bases at J, with 20 bases in the middle. The chain's CDR3 is CASNQGPRRGEQYF. Here the CDR3 DNA reads TGTGCCAGCAATCAGGGGCCAAGGAGGGGAGAGCAGTACTTC.

J is TRBJ2-7 and V is TRBV7-6; a weak D match, TRBD2 (5 bases). The J call is doubtful: the DNA matches TRBJ2-5 better. Germline V gives CDR1 SGHVS, CDR2 FNYEAQ. The CDR3 is 14 amino acids. The CDR3 DNA reads TGTGCCAGCAGGCGGACTGGTGGCGCGAGGACCCAGTACTTC. Its translation: CASRRTGGARTQYF.

The CDR3 bases are TGTGCCAACATACGGGGGGCCGGGTACAATGAGCAGTACTTC. Protein: CANIRGAGYNEQYF. This chain joins TRBV12-3 or TRBV12-4 and TRBJ2-1, with D possibly matching TRBD2 (7 bases). The DNA end lines up better with TRBJ2-7; the J call may be wrong. The CDR3 runs 14 residues.

The V and J genes are TRBV5-1 and TRBJ2-1; 10 bases fit TRBD1. This CDR3 region has 15 residues. Germline loops: CDR1 SGHRS, CDR2 YFSETQ. V dropped 4 bases and J dropped 6; count of bases not matched to a gene: 7. In DNA, the CDR3 is TGCGCCAGCAGCGACGGACAGGGGGTATTCAATGAGCAGTTCTTC. Its translation is CASSDGQGVFNEQFF.

Turning to this clonotype: Since a much larger clone is just one base distant, this may be a read error. The V call is TRBV5-1, the J call TRBJ1-6; TRBD1 matches 8 bases. Germline CDR1 SGHRS, CDR2 YFSETQ. The CDR3 length is 15 residues. Here the CDR3 reads CASSLEGQGNSPPHF. The DNA for the CDR3 is TGCGCCAGCAGCTTGGAAGGACAGGGTAATTCACCCCCCCACTTT. The complete variable domain, with remaining parts taken from reference TRBV5-1 and TRBJ1-6, reads KAGVTQTPRYLIKTRGQQVTLSCSPISGHRSVSWYQQTPGQGLQFLFEYFSETQRNKGNFPGRFSGRQFSNSRSEMNVSTLELGDSALYLCASSLEGQGNSPPHFGNGTRLTVT.

V and J are TRBV11-2 and TRBJ1-2; D gene ambiguous. The ends were cut back, 5 bases at V and 0 bases at J, with 13 bases in the middle. This CDR3 region has 15 residues. Germline V lookup: CDR1 SGHAT, CDR2 FQNNGV. CDR3: CASSRSGSANYGYTF. The CDR3, as DNA: TGTGCCAGCAGCCGATCGGGCTCAGCTAACTATGGCTACACCTTC.

In this sample, this clonotype turned up many times. This chain links TRBV11-2 with TRBJ2-3, with a tentative D call TRBD2 (6 bases). Germline V gene data show CDR1 as SGHAT and CDR2 as FQNNGV. CDR3 length equals 16 residues. Trimming shortened V by 5 bases and J by 2 bases, and 17 bases separated the two germline ends. CDR3 bases: TGTGCCAGCAGCCCCTATGCCGGGACTCTCACAGATACGCAGTATTTT. Amino acid sequence: CASSPYAGTLTDTQYF.

The chain has TRBV5-1 and TRBJ1-4, with D perhaps TRBD1 (5 bases). V was shortened by 4 bases and J by 6 bases, with 16 bases between the two germline ends. This CDR3 comprises 15 residues. The germline V gene has CDR1 SGHRS and CDR2 YFSETQ. Here the CDR3 reads CASSPEGRGHEKLFF. DNA for the CDR3: TGCGCCAGCAGCCCGGAGGGACGAGGGCATGAAAAACTGTTTTTT.

The genes are TRBV5-1 and TRBJ2-7; 11 positions match TRBD1. CDR1 is SGHRS and CDR2 is YFSETQ in the germline V gene. V was clipped by 4 bases and J by 0 bases; unmatched bases: 9. This CDR3 has 17 amino acids. For the CDR3, the DNA is TGCGCCAGCAGCAGTACCGGGACAGGGGGTAGCTCCTACGAGCAGTACTTC. Protein: CASSSTGTGGSSYEQYF. Full variable domain (missing parts from reference TRBV5-1 and TRBJ2-7): KAGVTQTPRYLIKTRGQQVTLSCSPISGHRSVSWYQQTPGQGLQFLFEYFSETQRNKGNFPGRFSGRQFSNSRSEMNVSTLELGDSALYLCASSSTGTGGSSYEQYFGPGTRLTVT.

The chain uses TRBV29-1 and TRBJ1-2; 7 nucleotides agree with TRBD1. Germline lookup yields CDR1 SQVTM and CDR2 ANQGSEA. J gave up 8 bases and V 3 bases, and 6 bases lay outside the gene matches. The CDR3 is made up of 12 amino acids. The CDR3 bases are TGCAGCGTTGACCTCAGGGGGTACGGCTACACCTTC. Protein: CSVDLRGYGYTF. Together with reference TRBV29-1 and TRBJ1-2, the CDR3 gives the full variable domain: SAVISQKPSRDICQRGTSLTIQCQVDSQVTMMFWYRQQPGQSLTLIATANQGSEATYESGFVIDKFPISRPNLTFSTLTVSNMSPEDSSIYLCSVDLRGYGYTFGSGTRLTVV.

This chain joins TRBV7-2 and TRBJ2-5, with D hard to call. The J call could be wrong; TRBJ2-7 is a better fit for the DNA end. The CDR3 extends over 13 amino acids. CDR1 is SGHTA and CDR2 is FQGNSA in the germline V gene. The CDR3 is CASSLGDGAEQYF. The CDR3 nucleotides are TGTGCCAGCAGCTTAGGAGACGGCGCCGAGCAGTACTTC.

The chain uses TRBV24-1 and TRBJ2-7; TRBD1 might be the D (6 bases). The CDR3 extends over 12 amino acids. The germline V and J ends were trimmed by 8 bases and 4 bases, with 11 bases remaining between them. In germline, CDR1 is KGHDR, CDR2 SFDVKD. The CDR3 nucleotides read TGTGCCACCATAGGGGGTGGATACGAGCAGTACTTC. Translating gives CATIGGGYEQYF.

This chain joins TRBV7-9 and TRBJ2-5; D possibly corresponds to TRBD2 (5 bases). V dropped 5 bases and J dropped 4 bases, with 17 bases sitting between them. CDR3 length: 15 amino acids. CDR1 and CDR2 (germline): SEHNR, FQNEAQ (reference sequence). CDR3 in amino acids: CASSPMTGEGETQYF. The DNA of the CDR3 is TGTGCCAGCAGCCCTATGACGGGCGAGGGAGAGACCCAGTACTTC.

This rearrangement joins TRBV6-1 to TRBJ1-1; 7 bases fit TRBD1. CDR3 length: 12 amino acids. V trimming: 10 bases; J trimming: 3 bases; junction bases outside the gene matches: 5. Germline values: CDR1 MNHNS, CDR2 SASEGT. The CDR3 DNA reads TGTGCCATCAGGGGGACGGACACTGAAGCTTTCTTT. Amino acid sequence: CAIRGTDTEAFF.

In its sample, this clonotype was seen many times. CDR3 loop: CASSLASGDRAKNIQYF. In nucleotides, the CDR3 is TGTGCCAGCAGCTTAGCATCGGGCGACAGAGCCAAAAACATTCAGTACTTC. This chain links TRBV7-9 with TRBJ2-4; perhaps TRBD1 as D (5 bases). Trimming removed 0 bases at V and 0 bases at J, with 12 bases between. The CDR3 is 17 residues long. Looked up from germline, CDR1 is SEHNR and CDR2 is FQNEAQ (reference sequence).

The chain is built from TRBV20-1 and TRBJ2-7, with 7 positions matching TRBD2. The trim removed 3 bases at V and 0 bases at J, leaving 2 bases unmatched. This CDR3 has 13 amino acids. Germline CDR1 reads DFQATT; CDR2 reads SNEGSKA (reference sequence). The CDR3 DNA sequence: TGCAGTGCTAGCGGGACTAACTCCTACGAGCAGTACTTC. This translates into CSASGTNSYEQYF.

This clonotype was recorded a few times. This chain links TRBV6-2 or TRBV6-3 with TRBJ2-5, with 7 positions matching TRBD2. Germline CDR1 reads MNHEY; CDR2 reads SVGEGT. V gave up 10 bases and J gave up 4 bases; unmatched junction bases: 9. The CDR3 contains 13 residues. CDR3 sequence: CATGGPGGETQYF. CDR3 coding DNA: TGTGCCACTGGCGGCCCGGGGGGAGAGACCCAGTACTTC.

This clonotype was seen a few times. The V gene is TRBV4-1, the J gene TRBJ1-2, with 11 positions matching TRBD1. The CDR3 covers 14 residues. CDR1 is MGHRA, CDR2 YSYEKL, per germline. V lost 6 bases, J lost 6 bases, and 6 bases stayed unmatched. The CDR3 loop is CASRRGQGGDGYTF. The DNA for the CDR3 is TGCGCCAGCAGAAGGGGACAGGGGGGAGATGGCTACACCTTC.

The chain is built from TRBV7-2 and TRBJ2-1; 8 bases agree with TRBD1. The germline CDR1 and CDR2 sequences are SGHTA and FQGNSA. This CDR3 is 16 amino acids long. V dropped 6 bases and J dropped 3; count of bases not matched to a gene: 10. The CDR3 DNA reads TGTGCCAGCAGGACCGACAGGGGCCCTAACTACAATGAGCAGTTCTTC. It yields the protein CASRTDRGPNYNEQFF.